The TCR beta chain under discussion was sequenced for a study of T cell responses to AZD1222 COVID-19 vaccine. Germline loops: CDR1 SGHNT, CDR2 YENEEA. Deletions cut 6 bases from V and 5 bases from J, with 13 bases between. The CDR3 loop spans 13 amino acids. Study-wide points: Clonal diversity was possibly underestimated, and white British individuals and females predominated among donors. Reportedly, nearly half the spike-specific TCRs target unmutated variant regions.

Clones were sequenced by immunoSEQ multiplex PCR, and TCRdb holds only the in-frame ones, with some missing. The table has about 130,000 clones, about 82% seen once. This clone has only a few counts. What it binds is not known. The clonotype comes from an adult who received the MenACWY meningococcal vaccine as a control. The V gene is TRBV11-3, the J gene TRBJ1-1; D call uncertain. Sample: peripheral blood, taken 28 days after the second dose of the MenACWY control vaccine. This CDR3 reads CASSQLSVTEAFF. CDR3 nucleotides: TGTGCCAGCAGTCAACTATCGGTGACTGAAGCTTTCTTT.